This TCR beta chain was sequenced in a study of identical twins. TCRdb re-called the 5' RACE reads through MiXCR, storing one row per CDR3 protein. The sample records around 690,000 distinct CDR3 sequences, about 20% being singletons. CDR3 length: 14 residues. Trimming stripped 4 bases from V and 2 bases from J, with 11 bases between. The germline V gene has CDR1 SNHLY and CDR2 FYNNEI. The sample was also linked to a second study, of T cells expressing NK-cell markers.

The chain recombines TRBV2 with TRBJ2-5, with a possible D match to TRBD1 (6 bases). The receptor's source is a young woman in good health. The material sequenced was PBMCs. CDR3 nucleotides: TGTGCCAGCAGTGTCGAAGGGGGACAAGAGACCCAGTACTTC. This encodes CASSVEGGQETQYF.